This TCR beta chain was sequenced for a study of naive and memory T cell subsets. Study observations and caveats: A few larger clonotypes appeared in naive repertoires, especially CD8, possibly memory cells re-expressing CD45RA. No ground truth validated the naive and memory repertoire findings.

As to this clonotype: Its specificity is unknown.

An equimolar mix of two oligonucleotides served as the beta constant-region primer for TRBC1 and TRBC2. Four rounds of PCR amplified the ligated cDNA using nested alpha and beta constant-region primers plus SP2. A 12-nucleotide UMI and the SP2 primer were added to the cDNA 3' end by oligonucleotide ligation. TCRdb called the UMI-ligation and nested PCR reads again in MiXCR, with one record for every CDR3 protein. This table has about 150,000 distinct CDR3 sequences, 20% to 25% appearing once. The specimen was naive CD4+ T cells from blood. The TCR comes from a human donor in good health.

CDR3 DNA: TGTGCCAGCAGTTTAGTGGCAGGGGGCACAGATACGCAGTATTTT. Protein product: CASSLVAGGTDTQYF. This rearrangement joins TRBV27 to TRBJ2-3, with D possibly TRBD1 on 6 matching bases. The CDR3 runs to 15 residues. Trimming cost V 2 bases and J 1 base, with 10 bases left between them. Germline CDR1 is MNHEY and CDR2 is SMNVEV (reference sequence).